The source of this T cell receptor beta chain is a study of T cells in localized non-small cell lung cancer. CDR3 length equals 13 residues. Trimming removed 7 bases at V and 5 bases at J, with 12 bases between. Germline V gene lookup returns CDR1 MDHEN and CDR2 SYDVKM. Clones were read by immunoSEQ multiplex PCR, and TCRdb kept only the in-frame ones, dropping some. This table holds 65,000 to 95,000 clones, over 70% found once. This sequence joins TRBV28 and TRBJ2-1, with no clear D. The material was PBMCs, obtained before any cancer treatment. The clonotype comes from a man between 40 and 70 years old with stage II squamous cell lung carcinoma. The DNA for the CDR3 is TGTGCCAGCACTAGGGCTTTGAACAATGAGCAGTTCTTC. It codes for CASTRALNNEQFF.